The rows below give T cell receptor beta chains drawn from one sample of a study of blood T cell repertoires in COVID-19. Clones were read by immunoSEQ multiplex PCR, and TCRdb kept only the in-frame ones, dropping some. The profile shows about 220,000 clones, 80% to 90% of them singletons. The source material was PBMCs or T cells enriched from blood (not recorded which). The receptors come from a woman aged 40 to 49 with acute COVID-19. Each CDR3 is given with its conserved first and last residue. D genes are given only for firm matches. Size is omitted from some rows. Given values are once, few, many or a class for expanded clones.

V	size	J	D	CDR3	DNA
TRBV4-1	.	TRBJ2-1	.	CASSQDAERASYNEQFF	TGCGCCAGCAGCCAAGATGCCGAGCGGGCGTCCTACAATGAGCAGTTCTTC
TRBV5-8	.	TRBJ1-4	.	CASSLGHLEEKLFF	TGTGCCAGCAGCTTGGGGCACCTCGAAGAAAAACTGTTTTTT
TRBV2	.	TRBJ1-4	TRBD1	CASSRGQSNEKLFF	TGTGCCAGCAGTCGGGGACAGAGTAATGAAAAACTGTTTTTT
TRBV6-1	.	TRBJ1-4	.	CASSEAQANEKLFF	TGTGCCAGCAGTGAAGCGCAGGCTAATGAAAAACTGTTTTTT
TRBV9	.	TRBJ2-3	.	CASSGGISASTDTQYF	TGTGCCAGCAGCGGAGGTATCTCGGCTAGCACAGATACGCAGTATTTT
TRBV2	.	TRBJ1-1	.	CASTYGTPATEAFF	TGTGCCAGCACCTACGGGACACCGGCCACTGAAGCTTTCTTT
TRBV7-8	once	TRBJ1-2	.	CASSRKGLPDYGYTF	TGTGCCAGCAGCCGAAAAGGACTCCCCGACTATGGCTACACCTTC
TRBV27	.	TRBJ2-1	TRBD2	CASSPRTGGPYNEQFF	TGTGCCAGCAGTCCTAGGACGGGGGGTCCCTACAATGAGCAGTTCTTC
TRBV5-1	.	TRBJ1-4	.	CASSGGRYNEKLFF	TGCGCCAGCAGCGGAGGACGGTATAATGAAAAACTGTTTTTT
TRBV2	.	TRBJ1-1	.	CASRVIITGSTEAFF	TGTGCCAGCAGAGTCATTATAACAGGGAGCACTGAAGCTTTCTTT
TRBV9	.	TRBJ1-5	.	CASSVGGNSNQPQHF	TGTGCCAGCAGCGTAGGCGGTAACAGCAATCAGCCCCAGCATTTT
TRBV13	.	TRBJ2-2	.	CASSPRQAANTGELFF	TGTGCCAGCAGCCCCCGACAGGCTGCGAACACCGGGGAGCTGTTTTTT
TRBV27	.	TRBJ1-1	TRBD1	CASSFSVPGQGRMNTEAFF	TGTGCCAGCAGTTTCTCCGTTCCGGGACAGGGTCGTATGAACACTGAAGCTTTCTTT
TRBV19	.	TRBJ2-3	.	CASSIPWQKLTQYF	TGTGCCAGTAGTATACCTTGGCAAAAACTAACGCAGTATTTT
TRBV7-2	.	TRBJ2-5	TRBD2	CASSLIPIRAGGNQETQYF	TGTGCCAGCAGCTTAATCCCCATCCGGGCGGGGGGTAACCAAGAGACCCAGTACTTC
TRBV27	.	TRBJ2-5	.	CASSPTRTSPAQYF	TGTGCCAGCAGTCCCACCCGGACATCTCCGGCCCAGTACTTC
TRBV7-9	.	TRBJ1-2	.	CASSTTAQGYGYTF	TGTGCCAGCAGCACGACAGCCCAAGGGTATGGCTACACCTTC
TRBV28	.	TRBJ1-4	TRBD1	CASRKDRGPEKLFF	TGTGCCAGCAGGAAGGACAGGGGGCCGGAGAAACTGTTTTTT
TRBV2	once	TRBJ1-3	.	CASSESWGSGNTIYF	TGTGCCAGCAGTGAAAGCTGGGGCAGCGGAAACACCATATATTTT
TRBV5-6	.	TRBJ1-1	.	CASSKRHLNTEAFF	TGTGCCAGCAGTAAGAGGCATTTGAACACTGAAGCTTTCTTT
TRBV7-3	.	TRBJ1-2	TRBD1	CASSLTRQGIGYTF	TGTGCCAGCAGCTTAACCCGACAGGGGATCGGCTACACCTTC
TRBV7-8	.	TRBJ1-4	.	CASSFLGGFEKLFF	TGTGCCAGCAGCTTTTTGGGGGGTTTTGAAAAACTGTTTTTT
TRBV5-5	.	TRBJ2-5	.	CASSQSQGLQETQYF	TGTGCCAGCAGCCAGTCACAGGGTCTCCAAGAGACCCAGTACTTC
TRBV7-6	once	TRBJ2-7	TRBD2	CASSLRRESEQYF	TGTGCCAGCAGCTTACGGCGGGAGAGCGAGCAGTACTTC
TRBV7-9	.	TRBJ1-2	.	CAGLGQYGDGYTF	TGTGCCGGCTTAGGACAGTACGGGGATGGCTACACCTTC
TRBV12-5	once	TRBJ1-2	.	CASGPGTLYGYTF	TGTGCTAGTGGTCCCGGGACACTTTATGGCTACACCTTC
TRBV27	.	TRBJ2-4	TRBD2	CASSLCLAVLAKNIQYF	TGTGCCAGCAGTTTATGCCTAGCGGTCCTAGCCAAAAACATTCAGTACTTC
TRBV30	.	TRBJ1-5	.	CAWSVGSDNQPQHF	TGTGCCTGGAGTGTGGGGAGCGACAATCAGCCCCAGCATTTT
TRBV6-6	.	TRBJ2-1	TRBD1	CASSSAGTGLVEQFF	TGTGCCAGCAGTTCTGCCGGGACAGGGCTGGTTGAGCAGTTCTTC
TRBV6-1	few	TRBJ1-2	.	CASSEGRGFGYGYTF	TGTGCCAGCAGTGAAGGGAGGGGTTTTGGCTATGGCTACACCTTC
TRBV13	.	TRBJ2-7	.	CASSWELPRDCPYEQYF	TGTGCCAGCAGCTGGGAACTACCGCGGGACTGCCCCTACGAGCAGTACTTC
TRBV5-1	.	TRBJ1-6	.	CASSLGPGFDSPLHF	TGCGCCAGCAGCTTGGGTCCGGGATTCGATTCACCCCTCCACTTT
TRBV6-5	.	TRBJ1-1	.	CASSFRVSTEAFF	TGTGCCAGCAGCTTCAGGGTCAGCACTGAAGCTTTCTTT
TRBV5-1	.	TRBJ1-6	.	CASSLGGPQKNSPLHF	TGCGCCAGCAGCTTGGGAGGGCCCCAGAAGAATTCACCCCTCCACTTT
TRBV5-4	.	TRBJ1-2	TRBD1	CASSSGQVYGYTF	TGTGCCAGCAGCTCGGGACAGGTCTATGGCTACACCTTC
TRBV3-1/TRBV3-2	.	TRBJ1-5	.	CASSVGTPNQPQHF	TGTGCCAGCAGCGTGGGGACACCTAATCAGCCCCAGCATTTT
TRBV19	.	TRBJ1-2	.	CASNAGLGDDYGYTF	TGTGCCAGTAACGCGGGACTTGGGGATGACTATGGCTACACCTTC
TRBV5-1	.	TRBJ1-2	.	CASSARDTGYGYTF	TGCGCCAGCAGCGCCCGGGACACGGGTTATGGCTACACCTTC
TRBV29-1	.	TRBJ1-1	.	CSVTTGSLTTEAFF	TGCAGCGTTACCACAGGGTCGTTGACCACTGAAGCTTTCTTT
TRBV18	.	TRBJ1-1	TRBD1	CASSGQGGYTEAFF	TGTGCCAGCTCCGGACAGGGGGGGTACACTGAAGCTTTCTTT
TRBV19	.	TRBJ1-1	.	CASSLTRTANTEAFF	TGTGCCAGTAGTCTAACCCGGACAGCGAACACTGAAGCTTTCTTT
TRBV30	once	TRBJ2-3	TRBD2	CAWSVSGGTDTQYF	TGTGCCTGGAGTGTAAGCGGGGGCACAGATACGCAGTATTTT
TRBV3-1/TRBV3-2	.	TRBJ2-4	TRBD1	CASSQVQGAAKNIQYF	TGTGCCAGCAGCCAAGTACAGGGGGCGGCCAAAAACATTCAGTACTTC
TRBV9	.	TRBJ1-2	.	CASSVGGGVRAGGYTF	TGTGCCAGCAGCGTAGGGGGAGGGGTCAGGGCCGGTGGCTACACCTTC
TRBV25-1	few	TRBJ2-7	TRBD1	CASSESFRQGNEQYF	TGTGCCAGCAGTGAATCTTTTAGACAGGGTAACGAGCAGTACTTC
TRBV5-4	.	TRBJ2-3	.	CASSLDQTSTDTQYF	TGTGCCAGCAGCTTGGACCAAACAAGCACAGATACGCAGTATTTT
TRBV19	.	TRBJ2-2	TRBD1	CATAGQGQILNTGELFF	TGTGCCACTGCCGGACAGGGCCAGATACTGAACACCGGGGAGCTGTTTTTT
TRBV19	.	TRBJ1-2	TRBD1	CASSIQGAALYGYTF	TGTGCCAGTAGTATTCAGGGGGCCGCCCTCTATGGCTACACCTTC
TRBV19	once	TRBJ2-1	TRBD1	CASTDRGVNNEQFF	TGTGCCAGTACCGACAGGGGAGTTAACAATGAGCAGTTCTTC
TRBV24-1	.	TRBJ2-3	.	CATSDSQGVGTQYF	TGTGCCACCAGTGATTCACAGGGTGTGGGTACGCAGTATTTT
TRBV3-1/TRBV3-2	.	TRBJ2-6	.	CASSQGGSGLGSGANVLTF	TGTGCCAGCAGCCAAGGGGGCAGTGGCCTTGGGTCTGGGGCCAACGTCCTGACTTTC
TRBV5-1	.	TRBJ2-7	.	CASSLTPSYEQYF	TGCGCCAGCAGCCTGACACCGTCCTACGAGCAGTACTTC
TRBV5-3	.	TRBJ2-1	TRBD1	CARSPRDRGRNEQFF	TGTGCCAGAAGCCCCCGGGACAGGGGAAGGAATGAGCAGTTCTTC
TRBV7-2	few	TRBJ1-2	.	CASSLIQGSAGYTF	TGTGCCAGCAGCTTAATCCAGGGTTCCGCTGGCTACACCTTC
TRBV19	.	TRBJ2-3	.	CASSITGLSTDTQYF	TGTGCCAGTAGTATCACAGGGCTGAGCACAGATACGCAGTATTTT